This T cell receptor (beta chain) was documented in a study of patients and donors after allogeneic stem cell transplantation. Germline V lookup: CDR1 MNHNS, CDR2 SASEGT. The CDR3 runs to 16 residues. V was trimmed by 2 bases and J by 0 bases, leaving 11 bases between them. This clonotype came up a few times. TCRdb passed the RT-PCR reads through MiXCR, listing each CDR3 protein once. The repertoire holds 920,000 or so distinct CDR3 sequences, with more than 15% as singletons. Material: blood, either unsorted or a sorted T cell fraction (not recorded which). V and J are TRBV6-1 and TRBJ1-3; no clear D. This clonotype was sampled from a human donor who was either an allogeneic HSCT recipient or a stem cell or donor lymphocyte infusion donor (not recorded which). It is not recorded whose cells these are; they may come from a transplant donor. This chain's CDR3 is CASSEREGHSGNTIYF. The CDR3 DNA is TGTGCCAGCAGTGAACGAGAGGGCCACTCTGGAAACACCATATATTTT.